This T cell receptor (beta chain) is from a study of cytomegalovirus exposure and HLA in healthy donors. Germline loops: CDR1 LNHDA, CDR2 SQIVND (reference sequence). The CDR3 contains 13 residues. Unmatched junction bases numbered 3, after V lost 3 bases and J lost 10 bases. Study-level findings and limits: A few CMV-associated chains proved CMV antigen-specific in vitro. Usually a TCR sequence was rare, but some public TCRs were found in many donors. Cytomegalovirus-associated TCR beta chains were listed, numbering 164. Published work reported that the classifier diagnosed cytomegalovirus status with high specificity and sensitivity.

Clones were read by immunoSEQ multiplex PCR, and TCRdb kept only the in-frame ones, dropping some. The profile shows 130,000 to 150,000 clones, approximately 89% of them singletons. Turning to this clone: Its matching antigen is unknown. The same CDR3 arises from other DNA sequences in this sample as well.

This receptor was obtained from a woman aged 18 to 35 in good health and CMV-seropositive. V usage is TRBV19 and J usage is TRBJ1-6; 7 nucleotides agree with TRBD1. Sequenced: PBMCs. The CDR3 DNA reads TGTGCCAGTAGTATCCAGGGGGACTCACCCCTCCACTTT. Its protein product is CASSIQGDSPLHF.